Listed below are T cell receptor beta chains from one sample, sequenced in a study of blood T cell repertoires in COVID-19. Some clones are missing from TCRdb's copy, which holds only in-frame ones; the method was immunoSEQ multiplex PCR. The sample yields more than 200,000 clones, roughly 87% seen once. Material for sequencing was peripheral blood. The source of these receptors is a man aged 18 to 29 with active or convalescent COVID-19. Both conserved end residues are part of each CDR3. A D gene is named only where the DNA matches it firmly. Size tells how often a clone was seen (once, few, many) or the class of an expanded clone, and some rows leave it out.

TRBJ2-1	TRBD2	TRBV24-1	.	15	TGTGCCACCAGTGCCCCCGCCGGGAGGGGCAATGAGCAGTTCTTC	CATSAPAGRGNEQFF
TRBJ1-4	.	TRBV6-5	.	13	TGTGCCAGCAGTTACTCGACAGGCGAAAAACTGTTTTTT	CASSYSTGEKLFF
TRBJ1-2	.	TRBV5-5	.	16	TGTGCCAGCAGTTCCGGCGGAGTACGATTTAACTATGGCTACACCTTC	CASSSGGVRFNYGYTF
TRBJ2-5	.	TRBV19	.	16	TGTGCCAGTAGTCCCCGACAGGTAGAGAGGGCAGAGACCCAGTACTTC	CASSPRQVERAETQYF
TRBJ2-7	TRBD2	TRBV27	few	16	TGTGCCAGCAGTTCCCTATCTAGCGGGAGGGCCCGCGAGCAGTACTTC	CASSSLSSGRAREQYF
TRBJ2-7	.	TRBV27	.	15	TGTGCCAGCAGTTCCCCCGAGGAAGGCTCCTACGAGCAGTACTTC	CASSSPEEGSYEQYF
TRBJ2-2	TRBD1	TRBV7-2	.	18	TGTGCCAGCAGCTATCAGATACGGACAGGGATGAACACCGGGGAGCTGTTTTTT	CASSYQIRTGMNTGELFF
TRBJ2-3	TRBD2	TRBV15	.	16	TGTGCCACCAGCAAACGACTAGCGGTAAACACAGATACGCAGTATTTT	CATSKRLAVNTDTQYF
TRBJ1-1	.	TRBV6-6	.	13	TGTGCCAGCACGTCTTCGGGGGACACTGAAGCTTTCTTT	CASTSSGDTEAFF
TRBJ2-5	TRBD2	TRBV5-1	.	16	TGCGCCAGCAGCCCCGGGACTAGCGGGTTCCAAGAGACCCAGTACTTC	CASSPGTSGFQETQYF
TRBJ2-1	TRBD2	TRBV6-5	.	15	TGTGCCAGCAGTTACCTACTAGCGGGAGTACGAGAGCAGTTCTTC	CASSYLLAGVREQFF
TRBJ1-1	.	TRBV13	.	16	TGTGCCAGCAGCGTAGGACCCCGATCGGTTAGCACTGAAGCTTTCTTT	CASSVGPRSVSTEAFF
TRBJ2-3	.	TRBV7-2	.	13	TGTGCCAGCAGGGGACCAGGGGCAGATACGCAGTATTTT	CASRGPGADTQYF
TRBJ1-1	TRBD1	TRBV10-3	.	14	TGTGCCATCAGTAGTGGACAGGGACACACTGAAGCTTTCTTT	CAISSGQGHTEAFF
TRBJ2-5	.	TRBV14	.	16	TGTGCCAGCAGCCAAGATCTAGACCCGAGGGGGGAGACCCAGTACTTC	CASSQDLDPRGETQYF
TRBJ2-3	.	TRBV5-4	.	12	TGTGCCAGCGGCCGCGGGCAAGATACGCAGTATTTT	CASGRGQDTQYF
TRBJ1-3	TRBD1	TRBV11-2	few	15	TGTGCCAGCAGCTTAGGTGGGACAGCTGGAAACACCATATATTTT	CASSLGGTAGNTIYF
TRBJ1-6	TRBD1	TRBV7-3	once	17	TGTGCCAGCAGCTTGAGGGGACAGGGGGCTGGTAATTCACCCCTCCACTTT	CASSLRGQGAGNSPLHF
TRBJ2-2	TRBD2	TRBV5-4	.	16	TGTGCCAGCAGCCCCTCCGGGACTAGCAGCACCGGGGAGCTGTTTTTT	CASSPSGTSSTGELFF
TRBJ2-7	TRBD1	TRBV4-3	.	15	TGCGCCAGCAGCCAAGCCGGGACAGGGTCCTACGAGCAGTACTTC	CASSQAGTGSYEQYF
TRBJ1-1	.	TRBV19	.	16	TGTGCCAGTAGTACTCCGGGATTGGGCATGAACACTGAAGCTTTCTTT	CASSTPGLGMNTEAFF
TRBJ1-3	TRBD1	TRBV7-8	.	15	TGTGCCAGCAGCGAACAGGGGGCGTCTGGAAACACCATATATTTT	CASSEQGASGNTIYF
TRBJ2-7	TRBD2	TRBV11-2	.	15	TGTGCCAGCAGCTTAGCCAGACTAGCGGGGGGCGAGCAGTACTTC	CASSLARLAGGEQYF